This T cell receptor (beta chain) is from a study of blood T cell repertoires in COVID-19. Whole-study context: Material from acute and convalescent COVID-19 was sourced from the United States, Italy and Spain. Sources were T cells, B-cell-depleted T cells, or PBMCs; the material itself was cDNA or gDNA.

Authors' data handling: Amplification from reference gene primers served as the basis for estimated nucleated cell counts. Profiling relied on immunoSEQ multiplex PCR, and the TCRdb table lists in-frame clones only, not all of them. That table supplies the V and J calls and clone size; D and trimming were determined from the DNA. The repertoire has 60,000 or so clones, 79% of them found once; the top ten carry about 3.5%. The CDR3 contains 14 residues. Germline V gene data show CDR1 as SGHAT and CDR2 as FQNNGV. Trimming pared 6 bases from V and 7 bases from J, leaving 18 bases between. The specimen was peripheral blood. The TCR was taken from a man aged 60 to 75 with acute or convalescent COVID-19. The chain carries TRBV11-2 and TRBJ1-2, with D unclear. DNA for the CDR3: TGTGCCAGCAGGTCCGAAAGGCAGGCTACTGGCTACACCTTC. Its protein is CASRSERQATGYTF.